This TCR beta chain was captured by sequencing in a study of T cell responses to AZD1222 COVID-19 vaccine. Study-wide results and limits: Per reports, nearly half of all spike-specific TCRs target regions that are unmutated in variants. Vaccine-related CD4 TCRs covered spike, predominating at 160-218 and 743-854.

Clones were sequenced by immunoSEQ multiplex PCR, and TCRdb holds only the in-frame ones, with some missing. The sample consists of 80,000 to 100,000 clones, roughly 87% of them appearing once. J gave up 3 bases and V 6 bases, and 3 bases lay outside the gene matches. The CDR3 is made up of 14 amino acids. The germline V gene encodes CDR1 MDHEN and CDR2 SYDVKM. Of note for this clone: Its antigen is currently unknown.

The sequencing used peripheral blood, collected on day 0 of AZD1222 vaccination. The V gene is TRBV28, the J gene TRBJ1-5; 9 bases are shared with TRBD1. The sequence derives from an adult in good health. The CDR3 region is CASSRDRDNQPQHF. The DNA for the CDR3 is TGTGCCAGCAGCCGGGACAGGGACAATCAGCCCCAGCATTTT. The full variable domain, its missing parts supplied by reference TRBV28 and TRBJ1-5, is DVKVTQSSRYLVKRTGEKVFLECVQDMDHENMFWYRQDPGLGLRLIYFSYDVKMKEKGDIPEGYSVSREKKERFSLILESASTNQTSMYLCASSRDRDNQPQHFGDGTRLSIL.